The 32 T cell receptor beta chains listed next were all sequenced from one sample in a study of T-cell reconstitution after alpha-beta-depleted transplantation in children. Preparation of the TCRbeta library used unique molecular identifiers. MiXCR, applied by TCRdb to the PCR reads, yields one record per CDR3 protein. Among approximately 91,000 distinct CDR3 sequences listed, 7.5% to 9.5% were seen once. Sequenced material: PBMCs from the stem cell graft donor, taken from the stem cell graft. The receptors derive from a human donor who donated a stem cell graft to a child with congenital amegakaryocytic thrombocytopenia.

The sample holds a few counts of this clonotype. Here the CDR3 reads CASSGAGGPFNEQFF. CDR3 nucleotides: TGTGCCAGCAGTGGGGCGGGAGGGCCGTTCAATGAGCAGTTCTTC. The chain has TRBV12-3 or TRBV12-4 and TRBJ2-1, with 9 bases matching TRBD2. This CDR3 has 15 amino acids. The trim removed 5 bases at V and 6 bases at J, leaving 8 bases unmatched.

In its sample, this clonotype was seen many times. The gene calls are TRBV2 and TRBJ2-3; D might be TRBD2 (5 bases). This CDR3 region has 14 residues. Germline V gene sequence: CDR1 SNHLY, CDR2 FYNNEI. The ends were cut back, 7 bases at V and 3 bases at J, with 14 bases in the middle. The CDR3 is CASTSRTGTDTQYF. CDR3 DNA: TGTGCCAGCACCTCACGGACTGGGACAGATACGCAGTATTTT.

In its sample, this clonotype was seen many times. The rearrangement links TRBV12-3 or TRBV12-4 to TRBJ2-1, with 14 bases that match TRBD2. V shed 6 bases and J 11 bases; nucleotides not matched to a gene: 9. This CDR3 has 15 amino acids. CDR3 bases: TGTGCCAGCAGGAGAGACGGACTAGCGGGGGGAAAGCAGTTCTTC. Its protein is CASRRDGLAGGKQFF.

This clonotype came up many times. The V call is TRBV12-3 or TRBV12-4, the J call TRBJ2-2; TRBD1 matches at 7 bases. V shed 5 bases and J 6 bases; nucleotides not matched to a gene: 6. The CDR3 runs to 14 residues. CDR3 nucleotides: TGTGCCAGCAGTGGACGACAGGGATCCGGGGAGCTGTTTTTT. Translation: CASSGRQGSGELFF.

This clonotype occurred many times. V and J are TRBV11-2 and TRBJ2-3; 7 nucleotides line up with TRBD1. The CDR3 extends over 15 amino acids. Trimming took 5 bases from V and 1 from J; bases not matched to a gene: 6. Germline assignment: CDR1 SGHAT and CDR2 FQNNGV. CDR3 residues: CASSLQTGGTDTQYF. As DNA, the CDR3 is TGTGCCAGCAGCCTCCAAACAGGGGGCACAGATACGCAGTATTTT.

Of note for this clonotype: A much larger clone sits a single nucleotide away, making a read error possible. The chain links TRBV7-3 to TRBJ2-1; 7 nucleotides align to TRBD2. V was pared by 5 bases and J by 6 bases, with 10 bases of the junction left unmatched. Germline V gene lookup returns CDR1 SGHTA and CDR2 FQGTGA. The length of the CDR3 is 15 residues. The CDR3 loop is CASSLQAGLCNEQFF. In DNA, the CDR3 is TGTGCCAGCAGCCTTCAAGCGGGGTTGTGCAATGAGCAGTTCTTC.

Many counts were recorded for this clonotype. The chain's CDR3 is CASRRKSDTEAFF. The DNA of the CDR3 is TGTGCCAGCCGCCGAAAGTCGGACACTGAAGCTTTCTTT. The chain recombines TRBV5-5 with TRBJ1-1; D is undetermined. The CDR3 spans 13 residues. With 7 bases removed from V and 3 bases from J, the gap between germline ends came to 13 bases. Germline values: CDR1 SGHKS, CDR2 YYEKEE (reference sequence).

Note on this clonotype: One junction end does not reproduce the germline sequence, and a read error may be involved. The chain links TRBV12-3 or TRBV12-4 to TRBJ1-4; no clear D gene. CDR3 length: 13 residues. The CDR3 coding sequence is TGTGCCAGCAGACATCTGTCGTATGAAAAACTGTTTTTC. This encodes CASRHLSYEKLFF.

This clonotype was counted only a few times. V gene TRBV25-1 combines with J gene TRBJ1-1; D call uncertain. The CDR3 loop spans 13 amino acids. The V gene's germline CDR1 is MGHDK and CDR2 SYGVNS. Trimming took off 1 base at V and 11 bases at J, with 14 bases between the two ends. CDR3 region: CASSEFGVDRAFF. CDR3 DNA sequence: TGTGCCAGCAGTGAATTCGGGGTAGATCGGGCTTTCTTT.

This clonotype came up many times. This CDR3 is CASRTELANEQYF. CDR3 DNA: TGTGCCAGCAGGACGGAACTAGCGAACGAGCAGTACTTC. The gene calls are TRBV6-1 and TRBJ2-7, with 7 bases lining up with TRBD2. Germline V gene data show CDR1 as MNHNS and CDR2 as SASEGT. This CDR3 contains 13 residues. V lost 6 bases, J lost 5 bases, and 7 bases stayed unmatched.

In this sample, this clonotype turned up many times. V is TRBV20-1 and J is TRBJ2-3; 10 nucleotides align to TRBD2. The CDR3 covers 15 residues. J was trimmed by 6 bases and V by 3 bases; bases with no gene match: 9. CDR1 and CDR2 from the germline V gene are DFQATT and SNEGSKA (reference sequence). Here the CDR3 reads CSASTSGGAADTQYF. The CDR3, as DNA: TGCAGTGCTAGTACCAGCGGGGGGGCCGCGGATACGCAGTATTTT.

In its sample, this clonotype was seen many times. V and J are TRBV20-1 and TRBJ2-1, with 9 nucleotides matching TRBD1. The germline V gene encodes CDR1 DFQATT and CDR2 SNEGSKA (reference sequence). The CDR3 has 15 residues. V lost 6 bases to trimming and J lost 8 bases; unmatched junction nucleotides: 14. The chain's CDR3 is CSASTGGVGWDEQFF. The CDR3 region has the DNA TGCAGTGCCTCAACAGGGGGCGTTGGGTGGGATGAGCAGTTCTTC.

Many counts were recorded for this clonotype. The CDR3 sequence: CASSRNTGELFF. In nucleotides, the CDR3 is TGCGCCAGCAGCCGAAACACCGGGGAGCTGTTTTTT. This chain uses TRBV5-1 with TRBJ2-2; D unresolved. In germline, CDR1 is SGHRS, CDR2 YFSETQ. Between the trimmed V and J ends, which lost 4 bases and 2 bases, there was a span of 3 bases. There are 12 residues in the CDR3.

The sample holds a few counts of this clonotype. The rearrangement joins TRBV6-1 to TRBJ2-2; 10 nucleotides agree with TRBD1. CDR3 length: 16 amino acids. The germline V gene encodes CDR1 MNHNS and CDR2 SASEGT. V was pared by 6 bases and J by 5 bases, with 9 bases of the junction left unmatched. CDR3 bases: TGTGCCAGCAGACGATCCGGGACAGGGGTTACCGGGGAGCTGTTTTTT. This sequence encodes CASRRSGTGVTGELFF.

This clonotype was detected ten times or more. This chain links TRBV30 with TRBJ2-7; the D call may be TRBD1 or TRBD2 (5 bases each). Trimming shortened V by 5 bases and J by 1 base, and 18 bases separated the two germline ends. The CDR3 has 15 amino acids. CDR1 is GTSNPN and CDR2 is SVGIG in the germline V gene (reference sequence). In DNA form, the CDR3 reads TGTGCCTGGGGGGGTTTGCGAGGGAGATCCTACGAGCAGTACTTC. It is translated as CAWGGLRGRSYEQYF.

A note on this clonotype: A much larger clone is a single base away; this may be a read error. This chain links TRBV28 with TRBJ1-3, with D possibly TRBD1 on 5 matching bases. The CDR3 is 16 amino acids. Germline CDR1 is MDHEN and CDR2 is SYDVKM. The chain's CDR3 is CASSFSQGGSGTTIYF. The CDR3 DNA sequence: TGTGCCAGCAGTTTTTCGCAGGGAGGCTCTGGAACCACCATATATTTT.

This clonotype has a count of ten or more. This chain uses TRBV18 with TRBJ1-5, with D possibly matching TRBD1 (6 bases). CDR3 length: 15 residues. Germline CDR1 KGHSH, CDR2 LQKENI. Trimming took off 4 bases at V and 6 bases at J, with 16 bases between the two ends. The CDR3, as DNA: TGTGCCAGCTCACTGGAACTAGGGGGGAGTCAGCCCCAGCATTTT. Translated: CASSLELGGSQPQHF.

This clonotype was counted ten times or more. This sequence joins TRBV12-3 or TRBV12-4 and TRBJ1-3, with D unresolved. V was cut by 4 bases and J by 4 bases, with 17 bases left in between. The CDR3 contains 16 residues. CDR3 sequence: CASSSHQRLRGNTIYF. In DNA, the CDR3 is TGTGCCAGCAGTTCACACCAAAGACTCAGAGGAAACACCATATATTTT.

This clonotype came up many times. The J gene is TRBJ2-7, the V gene TRBV5-1, with TRBD1 matching over 9 bases. The V and J ends lost 1 base and 1 base, in that order; junction bases with no gene match: 9. Germline CDR1 SGHRS, CDR2 YFSETQ. This CDR3 is built from 17 residues. This CDR3 reads CASSLHEIGTGSYEQYF. The CDR3 region has the DNA TGCGCCAGCAGCTTGCATGAAATCGGGACAGGGTCCTACGAGCAGTACTTC.

This clonotype showed up just a few times. J is TRBJ2-2 and V is TRBV5-1, with D possibly matching TRBD2 (5 bases). Germline V gene lookup returns CDR1 SGHRS and CDR2 YFSETQ. The CDR3 extends over 15 amino acids. The germline V and J ends were trimmed by 7 bases and 5 bases, with 18 bases remaining between them. DNA for the CDR3: TGCGCCAGCCGATCGGGATTTTCCAAGACCGGGGAGCTGTTTTTT. It codes for CASRSGFSKTGELFF.

This clonotype occurred many times. The rearrangement links TRBV7-8 to TRBJ1-2, with D possibly being TRBD1 (6 bases). There are 13 residues in the CDR3. V was clipped by 5 bases and J by 5 bases, with 12 bases between them. CDR1 is SGHVS and CDR2 is FQNEAQ in the germline V gene. The CDR3 coding sequence is TGTGCCAGCAGCCCGGACAGAGAATATGGCTACACCTTC. It is translated as CASSPDREYGYTF.

Remarks on this clonotype: An end of the junction differs from the germline gene, which may be a read error. The CDR3 loop reads CASTKRYRLSPLHF. The CDR3 DNA is TGTGCCAGCACCAAACGGTACAGGCTGTCACCCCTCCACTTC. The chain couples TRBV9 to TRBJ1-6; a possible D gene is TRBD1 (5 bases). In germline, CDR1 is SGDLS, CDR2 YYNGEE. The CDR3 loop spans 14 amino acids.

This clonotype was seen more than once but under ten times. This chain links TRBV5-4 with TRBJ2-6; 7 positions agree with TRBD2. The ends lost 4 bases at V and 4 bases at J; junction bases unmatched: 2. The CDR3 runs 14 residues. Germline V gives CDR1 SGHNT, CDR2 YYREEE (reference sequence). This chain's CDR3 is CASSREVGANVLTF. The DNA of the CDR3 is TGTGCCAGCAGCCGGGAGGTGGGGGCCAACGTCCTGACTTTC.

This clonotype showed up many times. The V gene is TRBV4-1, the J gene TRBJ2-5; 8 positions match TRBD2. Germline trimming cut 1 base from V and 7 bases from J; bases unmatched to any gene: 8. CDR1 is MGHRA and CDR2 is YSYEKL in the germline V gene. The CDR3 is made up of 15 amino acids. The CDR3 DNA sequence: TGCGCCAGCAGCCAAGGACTAGCGCCCGCGGGGACCCAGTACTTC. Amino acids: CASSQGLAPAGTQYF.

This clonotype was recorded many times. J is TRBJ2-7 and V is TRBV29-1; D is perhaps TRBD1 (5 bases). The CDR3 has 13 amino acids. V was trimmed by 6 bases and J by 0 bases, leaving 12 bases between them. Germline CDR1 is SQVTM and CDR2 is ANQGSEA. In nucleotides, the CDR3 is TGCAGCGTAACAGGACGGTACTCCTACGAGCAGTACTTC. Translating it yields CSVTGRYSYEQYF.

This clonotype was picked up many times. The genes are TRBV12-3 or TRBV12-4 and TRBJ1-3; no definite D call. The CDR3 consists of 14 residues. V was pared by 3 bases and J by 2 bases, with 8 bases between. The CDR3 coding sequence is TGTGCCAGCAGTTTCATGAGGGCTGGAAACACCATATATTTT. This sequence encodes CASSFMRAGNTIYF.

This clonotype was seen repeatedly, ten times or more. J is TRBJ2-7 and V is TRBV20-1; 10 bases are shared with TRBD2. Per germline, CDR1 DFQATT and CDR2 SNEGSKA (reference sequence). The CDR3 length is 18 residues. The trim removed 5 bases at V and 6 bases at J, leaving 22 bases unmatched. The CDR3 region is CSALSARAAGGLGGEQYF. CDR3 bases: TGCAGTGCTCTCAGTGCTCGCGCAGCGGGAGGGCTGGGCGGCGAGCAGTACTTC.

Remarks on this clonotype: A far larger clone differs by one base, so this is likely a read error. V and J are TRBV7-2 and TRBJ2-1; weak D call: TRBD1 (6 bases). Germline CDR1 reads SGHTA; CDR2 reads FQGNSA. The CDR3 runs 10 residues. CDR3 bases: TGTGCCAGTGGGGACAATCAGCAGTTCTTC. It yields the protein CASGDNQQFF.

There are many counts of this clonotype. The chain is built from TRBV6-1 and TRBJ1-5; D possibly corresponds to TRBD1 (5 bases). The CDR3 covers 15 residues. Germline CDR1 reads MNHNS; CDR2 reads SASEGT. Trimming took off 6 bases at V and 7 bases at J, with 19 bases between the two ends. The chain's CDR3 is CASSLTGGGTQPQHF. Here the CDR3 DNA reads TGTGCCAGCAGCCTCACTGGGGGGGGGACGCAGCCCCAGCATTTT.

The gene calls are TRBV3-1 and TRBJ1-2, with 7 nucleotides matching TRBD1. This CDR3 has 17 residues. Trimming took 4 bases from V and 4 from J; bases not matched to a gene: 15. Germline lookup yields CDR1 LGHDT and CDR2 YNNKEL (reference sequence). CDR3 region: CASSPTFSRGRGYGYTF. For the CDR3, the DNA is TGTGCCAGCAGCCCCACGTTTTCTAGGGGGCGCGGCTATGGCTACACCTTC. The variable domain in full, with the rest retrieved from reference TRBV3-1 and TRBJ1-2, is DTAVSQTPKYLVTQMGNDKSIKCEQNLGHDTMYWYKQDSKKFLKIMFSYNNKELIINETVPNRFSPKSPDKAHLNLHINSLELGDSAVYFCASSPTFSRGRGYGYTFGSGTRLTVV.

The CDR3 nucleotides read TGCGCCAGCAGCCTCGGAGGAATCTCTGGAAACACCATATATTTT. Its protein is CASSLGGISGNTIYF. The genes are TRBV5-1 and TRBJ1-3; D remains ambiguous. The germline V and J ends were trimmed by 4 bases and 0 bases, with 11 bases remaining between them. Germline lookup yields CDR1 SGHRS and CDR2 YFSETQ. The CDR3 runs to 15 residues.

This clonotype was seen repeatedly, ten times or more. The chain has TRBV7-9 and TRBJ1-1; D is ambiguous. V lost 3 bases to trimming and J lost 1 base, with 6 bases between them. Germline assignment: CDR1 SEHNR and CDR2 FQNEAQ (reference sequence). The CDR3 totals 13 residues. The CDR3 nucleotides are TGTGCCAGCAGCTTCTCGGCGAACACTGAAGCTTTCTTT. It is translated as CASSFSANTEAFF. Looking up the rest from reference TRBV7-9 and TRBJ1-1 gives the full variable domain: DTGVSQNPRHKITKRGQNVTFRCDPISEHNRLYWYRQTLGQGPEFLTYFQNEAQLEKSRLLSDRFSAERPKGSFSTLEIQRTEQGDSAMYLCASSFSANTEAFFGQGTRLTVV.